This T cell receptor beta chain was identified during a study of blood T cells in healthy people across ages. The CDR3 extends over 14 amino acids. With 5 bases removed from V and 5 bases from J, the gap between germline ends came to 14 bases. CDR1 and CDR2 (germline): MGHRA, YSYEKL. General study points: Roughly linear age-related decline in beta diversity appeared, significant by age 40.

Details on this clonotype: Its antigen is not known.

Using a J-beta primer mix together with a sample-barcoded 5' primer, a second PCR was run for about 6 to 11 cycles. A single record per CDR3 protein comes from TCRdb applying MiXCR to the 5' RACE reads. The sample consists of around 2 million distinct CDR3 sequences, approximately 39% of them appearing once. Sequenced input: blood. The sequence was obtained from a human donor in good health. The chain joins TRBV4-1 to TRBJ2-3; tentatively, D is TRBD1 or TRBD2 (5 bases each). The CDR3 spells CASSGGVLRDTQYF. The CDR3 DNA reads TGCGCCAGCAGCGGGGGAGTCTTGAGAGATACGCAGTATTTT.